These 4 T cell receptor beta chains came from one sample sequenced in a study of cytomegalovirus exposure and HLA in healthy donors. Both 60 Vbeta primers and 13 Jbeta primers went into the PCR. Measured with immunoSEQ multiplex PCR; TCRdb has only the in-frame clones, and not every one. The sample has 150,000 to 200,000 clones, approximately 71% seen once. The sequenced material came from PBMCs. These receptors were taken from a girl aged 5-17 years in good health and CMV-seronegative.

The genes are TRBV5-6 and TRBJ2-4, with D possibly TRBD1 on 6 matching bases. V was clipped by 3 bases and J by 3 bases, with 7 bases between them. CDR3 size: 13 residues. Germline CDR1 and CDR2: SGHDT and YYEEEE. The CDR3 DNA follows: TGTGCCAGCAGCTGGGACAACAAAAACATTCAGTACTTC. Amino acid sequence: CASSWDNKNIQYF.

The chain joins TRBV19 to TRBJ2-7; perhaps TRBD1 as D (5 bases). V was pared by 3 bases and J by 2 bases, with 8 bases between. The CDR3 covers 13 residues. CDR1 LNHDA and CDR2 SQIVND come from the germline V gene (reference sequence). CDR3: CASSIPGPYEQYF. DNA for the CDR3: TGTGCCAGTAGTATTCCAGGGCCCTACGAGCAGTACTTC.

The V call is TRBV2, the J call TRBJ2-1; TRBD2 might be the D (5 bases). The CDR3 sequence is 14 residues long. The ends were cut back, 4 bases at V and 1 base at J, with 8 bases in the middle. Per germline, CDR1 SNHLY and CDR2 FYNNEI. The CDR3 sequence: CASSGTGSYNEQFF. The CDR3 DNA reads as TGTGCCAGCAGTGGGACGGGGTCCTACAATGAGCAGTTCTTC.

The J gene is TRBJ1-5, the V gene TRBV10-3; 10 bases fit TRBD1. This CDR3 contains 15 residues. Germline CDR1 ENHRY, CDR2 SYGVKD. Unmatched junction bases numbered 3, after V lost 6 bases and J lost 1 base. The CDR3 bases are TGTGCCATCAGCCGACAGGGGGCGAGCAATCAGCCCCAGCATTTT. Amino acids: CAISRQGASNQPQHF.